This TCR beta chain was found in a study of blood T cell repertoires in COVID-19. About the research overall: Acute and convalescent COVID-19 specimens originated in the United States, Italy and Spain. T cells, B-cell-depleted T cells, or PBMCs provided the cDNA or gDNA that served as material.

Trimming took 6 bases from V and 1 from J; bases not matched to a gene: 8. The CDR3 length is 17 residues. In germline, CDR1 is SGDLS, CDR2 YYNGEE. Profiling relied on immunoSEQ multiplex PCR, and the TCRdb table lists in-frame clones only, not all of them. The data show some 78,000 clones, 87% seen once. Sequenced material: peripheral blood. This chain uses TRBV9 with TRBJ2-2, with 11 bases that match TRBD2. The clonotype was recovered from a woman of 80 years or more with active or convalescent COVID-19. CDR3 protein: CASTSGGLKGNTGELFF. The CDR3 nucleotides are TGTGCCAGCACTAGCGGGGGGCTGAAGGGGAACACCGGGGAGCTGTTTTTT.